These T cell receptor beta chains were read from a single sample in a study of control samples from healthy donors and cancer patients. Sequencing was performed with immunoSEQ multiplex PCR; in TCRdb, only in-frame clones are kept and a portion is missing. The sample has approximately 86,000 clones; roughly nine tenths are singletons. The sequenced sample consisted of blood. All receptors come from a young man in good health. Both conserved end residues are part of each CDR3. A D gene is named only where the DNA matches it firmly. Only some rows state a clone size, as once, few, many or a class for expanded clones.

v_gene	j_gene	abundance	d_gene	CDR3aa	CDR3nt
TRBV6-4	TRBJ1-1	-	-	CARQIGRGGTEAFF	TGTGCCAGGCAGATAGGGAGGGGAGGGACTGAAGCTTTCTTT
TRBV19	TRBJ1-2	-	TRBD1	CASSIQTGASSGYTF	TGTGCCAGTAGTATTCAGACAGGGGCATCCAGTGGCTACACCTTC
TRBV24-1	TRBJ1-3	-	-	CATSEGDSPYGDTIYF	TGTGCCACCAGTGAGGGGGACTCTCCTTACGGGGACACCATATATTTT
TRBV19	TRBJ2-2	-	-	CASTGRLAGELFF	TGTGCCAGTACGGGGAGACTAGCCGGGGAGCTGTTTTTT
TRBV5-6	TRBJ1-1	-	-	CASSSPKQMNTEAFF	TGTGCCAGCAGCTCGCCAAAACAGATGAACACTGAAGCTTTCTTT
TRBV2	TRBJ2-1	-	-	CASSERVGSYNEQFF	TGTGCCAGCAGTGAGAGGGTAGGCTCCTACAATGAGCAGTTCTTC
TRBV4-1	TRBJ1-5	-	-	CASSQGGGSQPQHF	TGCGCCAGCAGCCAAGGCGGGGGGAGCCAGCCCCAGCATTTT
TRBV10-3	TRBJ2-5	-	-	CAIGDRSGGPGETQYF	TGTGCCATCGGGGACAGGAGCGGGGGGCCGGGAGAGACCCAGTACTTC
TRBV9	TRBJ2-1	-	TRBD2	CASSARDRSGRDPNEQFF	TGTGCCAGCAGCGCCAGGGACCGGTCTGGGAGGGACCCCAATGAGCAGTTCTTC
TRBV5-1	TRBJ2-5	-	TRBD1	CASSPGQASGTQYF	TGCGCCAGCAGCCCTGGACAGGCTAGTGGGACCCAGTACTTC
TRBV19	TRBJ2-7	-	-	CASSRVGSPSYEQYF	TGTGCCAGTAGTAGGGTAGGGAGCCCTTCCTACGAGCAGTACTTC
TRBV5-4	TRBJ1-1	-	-	CASSLWESTEAFF	TGTGCCAGCAGCTTATGGGAGTCCACTGAAGCTTTCTTT
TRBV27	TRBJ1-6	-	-	CASSLSAGLNSPLHF	TGTGCCAGCAGTTTATCGGCAGGGCTCAATTCACCCCTCCACTTT
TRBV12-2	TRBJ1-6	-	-	CASRFTTDTGRTPLHF	TGTGCAAGTCGCTTTACTACGGACACGGGGCGGACACCCCTCCACTTT
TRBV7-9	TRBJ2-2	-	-	CASSSIRANTGELFF	TGTGCCAGCAGCTCCATCAGGGCGAACACCGGGGAGCTGTTTTTT
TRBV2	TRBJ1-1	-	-	CASKEWQGDTEAFF	TGTGCCAGCAAGGAGTGGCAGGGCGACACTGAAGCTTTCTTT
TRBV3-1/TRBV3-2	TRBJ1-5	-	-	CASSQDLVGADSNQPQHF	TGTGCCAGCAGCCAAGATTTAGTGGGAGCGGATAGCAATCAGCCCCAGCATTTT
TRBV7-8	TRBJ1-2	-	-	CASSLYRNGYTF	TGTGCCAGCAGCTTATATCGGAATGGCTACACCTTC
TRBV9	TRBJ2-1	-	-	CASSVDGRQSVSSYNEQFF	TGTGCCAGCAGCGTCGATGGTCGGCAGAGCGTAAGCTCCTACAATGAGCAGTTCTTC
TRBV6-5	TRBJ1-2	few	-	CASSLQGRGYTF	TGTGCCAGCAGTTTACAGGGCCGGGGCTACACCTTC
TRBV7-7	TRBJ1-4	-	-	CASSASVSTNEKLFF	TGTGCTAGCAGCGCCTCCGTCTCAACTAATGAAAAACTGTTTTTT
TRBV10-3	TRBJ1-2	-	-	CAISGTNYGYTF	TGTGCCATCAGCGGAACTAACTATGGCTACACCTTC
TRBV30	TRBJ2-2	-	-	CAWGFNTGELFF	TGTGCCTGGGGCTTCAACACCGGGGAGCTGTTTTTT
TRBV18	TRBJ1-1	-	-	CASSPPGNTEAFF	TGTGCCAGCTCACCACCAGGGAACACTGAAGCTTTCTTT
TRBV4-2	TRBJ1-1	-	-	CASSQDRSWGGGRSTEAFF	TGTGCCAGCAGCCAAGACCGATCCTGGGGGGGCGGAAGAAGCACTGAAGCTTTCTTT
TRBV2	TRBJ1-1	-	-	CASNREGGTEAFF	TGTGCCAGCAATCGAGAGGGGGGCACTGAAGCTTTCTTT
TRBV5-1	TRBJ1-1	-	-	CASSPRGQSNTEAFF	TGCGCCAGCAGCCCACGTGGGCAGTCGAACACTGAAGCTTTCTTT
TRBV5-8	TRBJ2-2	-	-	CASSFRGRNTGELFF	TGTGCCAGCAGCTTCAGGGGTCGGAACACCGGGGAGCTGTTTTTT
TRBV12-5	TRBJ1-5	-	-	CASGLAGQSSDQPQHF	TGTGCTAGTGGTTTGGCCGGACAGTCTAGCGATCAGCCCCAGCATTTT
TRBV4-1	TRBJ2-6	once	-	CASSQSGSGANVLTF	TGCGCCAGCAGCCAATCCGGCTCTGGGGCCAACGTCCTGACTTTC
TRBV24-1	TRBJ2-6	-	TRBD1	CATSAHPTRQGISGANVLTF	TGTGCCACCAGTGCCCACCCTACCAGACAGGGTATCTCTGGGGCCAACGTCCTGACTTTC
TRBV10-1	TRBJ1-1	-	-	CASSSQGGTAFF	TGCGCCAGCAGTTCTCAGGGCGGGACGGCTTTCTTT
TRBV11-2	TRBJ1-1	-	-	CASSLAIGLGSEAFF	TGTGCCAGCAGCTTAGCTATAGGGCTGGGATCTGAAGCTTTCTTT
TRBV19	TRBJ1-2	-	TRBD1	CASRRTGEGCGYTF	TGTGCCAGTAGGCGGACAGGGGAAGGGTGCGGCTACACCTTC
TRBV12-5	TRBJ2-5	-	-	CASRKPGWETQYF	TGTGCTAGTCGGAAGCCCGGGTGGGAGACCCAGTACTTC
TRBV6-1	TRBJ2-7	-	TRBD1	CASSEAGGTYEQYF	TGTGCCAGCAGTGAGGCAGGGGGAACCTACGAGCAGTACTTC
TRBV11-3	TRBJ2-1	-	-	CASSFLGAPYNEQFF	TGTGCCAGCAGCTTTCTCGGGGCTCCCTACAATGAGCAGTTCTTC
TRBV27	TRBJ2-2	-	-	CASTRGGTGELFF	TGTGCCAGCACTAGGGGGGGCACCGGGGAGCTGTTTTTT
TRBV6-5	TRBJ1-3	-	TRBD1	CASSRTGPGNTIYF	TGTGCCAGCAGCCGGACAGGTCCTGGAAACACCATATATTTT
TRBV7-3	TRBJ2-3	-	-	CASSLTFQDTQYF	TGTGCCAGCAGCTTAACGTTTCAAGATACGCAGTATTTT
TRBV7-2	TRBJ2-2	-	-	CASSLRANTGELFF	TGTGCCAGCAGCTTAAGGGCCAACACCGGGGAGCTGTTTTTT
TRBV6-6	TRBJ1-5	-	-	CASSSEHSNQPQHF	TGTGCCAGCAGCTCCGAACATAGCAATCAGCCCCAGCATTTT
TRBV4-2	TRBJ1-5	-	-	CASSQALGLYSNQPQHF	TGTGCCAGCAGCCAAGCCCTCGGACTCTATAGCAATCAGCCCCAGCATTTT
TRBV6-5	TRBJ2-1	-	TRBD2	CASNRGGSYNEQFF	TGTGCCAGCAATCGCGGGGGGTCCTACAATGAGCAGTTCTTC
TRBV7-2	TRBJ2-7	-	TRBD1	CASSSGTGVYEQYF	TGTGCCAGCAGCTCCGGGACAGGGGTGTACGAGCAGTACTTC
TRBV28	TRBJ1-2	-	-	CATRGGQTKYGYTF	TGTGCCACCCGTGGCGGACAGACTAAATATGGCTACACCTTC
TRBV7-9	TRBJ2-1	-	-	CASSFSENEQFF	TGTGCCAGCAGCTTTTCCGAAAATGAGCAGTTCTTC
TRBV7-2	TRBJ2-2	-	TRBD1	CASNPGTEAGELFF	TGTGCCAGCAATCCCGGGACAGAAGCCGGGGAGCTGTTTTTT
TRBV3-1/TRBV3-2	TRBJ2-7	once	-	CASSPLTSSYEQYF	TGTGCCAGCAGCCCGTTGACTAGCTCCTACGAGCAGTACTTC
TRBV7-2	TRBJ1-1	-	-	CASKGGRGTTEAFF	TGTGCCAGTAAGGGTGGCAGGGGAACAACTGAAGCTTTCTTT